This T cell receptor beta chain was identified in a study of identical twins. Overall study results and limits: Models underestimated out-of-frame TCR alpha sharing in monozygotic twins. For out-of-frame beta sequences, excess twin sharing was weaker.

This clonotype was observed many times. Its antigen is currently unknown. Germline assignment: CDR1 MDHEN and CDR2 SYDVKM. J was trimmed by 5 bases and V by 5 bases; bases with no gene match: 2. The CDR3 loop spans 15 amino acids. TCRdb analysed the 5' RACE reads with MiXCR anew, one entry per CDR3 protein. The data contain 100,000 to 110,000 distinct CDR3 sequences, just under 6% of them singletons. Material: memory T cells sorted from blood. V is TRBV28 and J is TRBJ2-3, with 15 bases matching TRBD2. The TCR was taken from a woman in her forties or fifties in good health. The CDR3 DNA is TGTGCCAGCAGTCGGACTAGCGGGAGGGTAGATACGCAGTATTTT. This translates into CASSRTSGRVDTQYF. Complete variable domain (other parts from reference TRBV28 and TRBJ2-3): DVKVTQSSRYLVKRTGEKVFLECVQDMDHENMFWYRQDPGLGLRLIYFSYDVKMKEKGDIPEGYSVSREKKERFSLILESASTNQTSMYLCASSRTSGRVDTQYFGPGTRLTVL.